The next 27 T cell receptor beta chains were all read from a single sample in a study of a mutant IDH1 vaccine in newly diagnosed glioma. Repertoires were generated with immunoSEQ multiplex PCR, while TCRdb's copy carries only in-frame clones and drops some. The sample lists tens of thousands of clones, roughly 76% occurring once. Their specific antigens are unknown. Documented time point: week 35, safety follow-up. Each dose delivered 300 ug of mutant IDH1 20-mer peptide subcutaneously with imiquimod. The sequenced sample was PBMCs, obtained from a glioma patient whose treatment included an IDH1 peptide vaccine. The source is a man aged 40-50 years with glioma.

By sample share, this clone is medium-sized. The chain uses TRBV6-1 and TRBJ2-7; TRBD1 aligns across 7 bases. The CDR3 covers 15 residues. The trim removed 3 bases at V and 1 base at J, leaving 6 bases unmatched. Germline-derived CDR1 and CDR2 are MNHNS and SASEGT. The CDR3 DNA reads TGTGCCAGCAGTGACCTCAAGGGGGCTTCCTACGAGCAGTACTTC. Its protein is CASSDLKGASYEQYF.

The chain carries TRBV5-1 and TRBJ1-1, with D hard to call. Trimming removed 1 base at V and 0 bases at J, with 7 bases between. Germline loops: CDR1 SGHRS, CDR2 YFSETQ. This CDR3 comprises 14 residues. The CDR3 spells CASSLSGMNTEAFF. For the CDR3, the DNA is TGCGCCAGCAGCTTGTCAGGAATGAACACTGAAGCTTTCTTT. The full variable domain, with the rest looked up from reference TRBV5-1 and TRBJ1-1, is KAGVTQTPRYLIKTRGQQVTLSCSPISGHRSVSWYQQTPGQGLQFLFEYFSETQRNKGNFPGRFSGRQFSNSRSEMNVSTLELGDSALYLCASSLSGMNTEAFFGQGTRLTVV.

The J gene is TRBJ2-7, the V gene TRBV5-1; the D gene is possibly TRBD1 (6 bases). Germline V gene sequence: CDR1 SGHRS, CDR2 YFSETQ. With 4 bases removed from V and 5 bases from J, the gap between germline ends came to 16 bases. CDR3 length equals 14 residues. The CDR3, as DNA: TGCGCCAGCAGCCCCCACAGGGATTCCCACGAGCAGTACTTC. Protein: CASSPHRDSHEQYF.

The rearrangement links TRBV19 to TRBJ2-5; D is unresolved. The J call is doubtful: the DNA matches TRBJ2-7 better. This CDR3 has 13 residues. CDR1 and CDR2 from the germline V gene are LNHDA and SQIVND (reference sequence). CDR3 DNA: TGTGCCAGTAGTTACGGCTCCAGCTACGAGCAGTACTTC. This gives the protein CASSYGSSYEQYF.

This chain connects TRBV6-1 to TRBJ1-6, with 9 positions matching TRBD1. This CDR3 is built from 15 residues. Germline V gene sequence: CDR1 MNHNS, CDR2 SASEGT. V lost 4 bases, J lost 5 bases, and 3 bases stayed unmatched. The CDR3: CASSVQGADNSPLHF. In nucleotides, the CDR3 is TGTGCCAGCAGTGTACAGGGGGCTGATAATTCACCCCTCCACTTT.

There are a few counts of this clone. CDR3 residues: CAWSVTVGSGYTF. Here the CDR3 DNA reads TGTGCCTGGAGTGTCACAGTGGGTTCGGGCTACACCTTC. The V gene is TRBV30, the J gene TRBJ1-2; D call uncertain. Germline values: CDR1 GTSNPN, CDR2 SVGIG (reference sequence). The germline V and J ends were trimmed by 0 bases and 8 bases, with 13 bases remaining between them. The CDR3 runs to 13 residues.

In DNA form, the CDR3 reads TGCGCCAGCAGCTTGGGTTGGGGACAGGGGACGGATACGCAGTATTTT. It codes for CASSLGWGQGTDTQYF. The chain combines TRBV5-1 with TRBJ2-3, with 10 bases that match TRBD1. From germline, CDR1 is SGHRS and CDR2 YFSETQ. Trimming took 0 bases from V and 6 from J; bases not matched to a gene: 7. This CDR3 is built from 16 residues.

The chain joins TRBV2 to TRBJ1-5, with a tentative D call TRBD1 (6 bases). Trimming took off 6 bases at V and 2 bases at J, with 11 bases between the two ends. The CDR3 runs to 14 residues. Germline CDR1 reads SNHLY; CDR2 reads FYNNEI. CDR3 nucleotide sequence: TGTGCCAGCAGCCGGGGGCCTCGCAATCAGCCCCAGCATTTT. Encoded protein: CASSRGPRNQPQHF.

This clone was seen just once. V usage is TRBV28 and J usage is TRBJ1-2; weak D call: TRBD1 (5 bases). Trimming pared 4 bases from V and 0 bases from J, leaving 9 bases between. Germline assignment: CDR1 MDHEN and CDR2 SYDVKM. The CDR3 totals 14 residues. CDR3 residues: CASSSGQSNYGYTF. The CDR3 bases are TGTGCCAGCAGTTCGGGGCAGTCTAACTATGGCTACACCTTC.

This chain connects TRBV29-1 to TRBJ2-7, with 7 bases aligning to TRBD2. CDR1 is SQVTM, CDR2 ANQGSEA, per germline. V lost 4 bases and J lost 2; bases outside the gene matches: 5. This CDR3 comprises 13 residues. DNA for the CDR3: TGCAGCGTTGTGATCGGGGGGACCTACGAGCAGTACTTC. The encoded protein is CSVVIGGTYEQYF.

The V call is TRBV7-3, the J call TRBJ2-1, with a weak D call TRBD1 (6 bases). This CDR3 is built from 16 residues. V lost 3 bases to trimming and J lost 0 bases, with 12 bases between them. Germline V lookup: CDR1 SGHTA, CDR2 FQGTGA. The CDR3 DNA follows: TGTGCCAGCAGCTTGATTGGGGGCCTCTCCTACAATGAGCAGTTCTTC. This codes for CASSLIGGLSYNEQFF.

The V and J genes are TRBV27 and TRBJ2-7; D not certain. This CDR3 has 13 residues. V was shortened by 7 bases and J by 2 bases, with 12 bases between the two germline ends. CDR1 and CDR2 (germline): MNHEY, SMNVEV (reference sequence). CDR3 region: CASNTIPPYEQYF. CDR3 nucleotide sequence: TGTGCCAGCAACACTATCCCGCCCTACGAGCAGTACTTC.

The gene calls are TRBV5-6 and TRBJ1-2; D ambiguous. The CDR3 length is 15 residues. V lost 0 bases and J 0 bases, leaving 9 bases between the germline ends. The germline V gene encodes CDR1 SGHDT and CDR2 YYEEEE. The CDR3 loop reads CASSLERRTNYGYTF. The CDR3 bases are TGTGCCAGCAGCTTGGAGCGGCGAACTAACTATGGCTACACCTTC.

V and J are TRBV7-2 and TRBJ2-2, with a possible D match to TRBD1 (7 bases). V was trimmed by 4 bases and J by 6 bases, leaving 18 bases between them. The germline gives CDR1 SGHTA, CDR2 FQGNSA. This CDR3 is built from 16 residues. The CDR3 protein is CASSSRQGRGAGELFF. The CDR3 DNA reads as TGTGCCAGCAGCTCACGACAGGGAAGGGGGGCCGGGGAGCTGTTTTTT.

The chain is built from TRBV20-1 and TRBJ1-3; D unresolved. Trimming shortened V by 1 base and J by 8 bases, and 6 bases separated the two germline ends. The germline V gene has CDR1 DFQATT and CDR2 SNEGSKA (reference sequence). The CDR3 runs 11 residues. The CDR3 is CSARVRDTIYF. The CDR3 DNA follows: TGCAGTGCTAGAGTGCGAGACACCATATATTTT.

The chain employs TRBV4-1 and TRBJ2-1; D is perhaps TRBD2 (6 bases). Germline values: CDR1 MGHRA, CDR2 YSYEKL. V gave up 4 bases and J gave up 0 bases, with 7 bases separating them. The CDR3 is 14 residues long. CDR3: CASSPGVSYNEQFF. The CDR3 region has the DNA TGCGCCAGCAGCCCGGGGGTCTCCTACAATGAGCAGTTCTTC.

The chain joins TRBV7-3 to TRBJ2-5; D possibly corresponds to TRBD2 (5 bases). The CDR3 covers 12 residues. Looked up from germline, CDR1 is SGHTA and CDR2 is FQGTGA. V lost 6 bases and J 4 bases, leaving 9 bases between the germline ends. The CDR3 DNA reads TGTGCCAGCAGTACCGGGGTAGAGACCCAGTACTTC. Its translation: CASSTGVETQYF.

The chain combines TRBV18 with TRBJ1-1, with a tentative D call TRBD1 (5 bases). The CDR3 contains 13 residues. From germline, CDR1 is KGHSH and CDR2 LQKENI. V lost 7 bases, J lost 4 bases, and 13 bases lay in between. CDR3 DNA: TGTGCCAGCTTAGAGGAGGGGACCACTGAAGCTTTCTTT. It translates to CASLEEGTTEAFF.

The chain combines TRBV7-6 with TRBJ1-4; 8 bases fit TRBD1. The length of the CDR3 is 15 residues. The junction had 7 bases not matched to a gene; V was cut back by 4 bases and J by 6 bases. The germline gives CDR1 SGHVS, CDR2 FNYEAQ. The DNA of the CDR3 is TGTGCCAGCAGCTCTACAGGGGGTAGTCATGAAAAACTGTTTTTT. Its protein product is CASSSTGGSHEKLFF.

This clone showed up just once. The rearrangement uses TRBV10-1 and TRBJ2-7; 12 bases map to TRBD1. CDR1 is WNHNN, CDR2 SYGVQD, per germline (reference sequence). This CDR3 is built from 14 residues. V dropped 5 bases and J dropped 7; count of bases not matched to a gene: 6. For the CDR3, the DNA is TGCGCCAGCAGTTTCGGGACAGGGGGCGAAGAGCAGTACTTC. Its protein is CASSFGTGGEEQYF.

The chain recombines TRBV18 with TRBJ2-7; 11 nucleotides agree with TRBD1. Trimming cost V 2 bases and J 6 bases; bases outside gene matches: 3. Germline V lookup: CDR1 KGHSH, CDR2 LQKENI. The CDR3 totals 14 residues. The CDR3, as DNA: TGTGCCAGCTCACCAGGGACAGGGGGGACCGAGCAGTACTTC. This sequence encodes CASSPGTGGTEQYF. Supplemented by reference TRBV18 and TRBJ2-7, the full variable domain reads NAGVMQNPRHLVRRRGQEARLRCSPMKGHSHVYWYRQLPEEGLKFMVYLQKENIIDESGMPKERFSAEFPKEGPSILRIQQVVRGDSAAYFCASSPGTGGTEQYFGPGTRLTVT.

The chain couples TRBV27 to TRBJ2-2; possibly TRBD1 for D (5 bases). The CDR3 contains 16 residues. V lost 3 bases to trimming and J lost 7 bases, with 18 bases between them. The germline V gene has CDR1 MNHEY and CDR2 SMNVEV (reference sequence). The CDR3 spells CASSFRPGRDGGELFF. CDR3 coding DNA: TGTGCCAGCAGTTTTCGTCCTGGCAGGGATGGCGGGGAGCTGTTTTTT.

The chain is built from TRBV7-2 and TRBJ2-2; tentative D call: TRBD2 (5 bases). CDR1 and CDR2 from the germline V gene are SGHTA and FQGNSA. The CDR3 sequence is 17 residues long. The V end was cut by 0 bases, the J end by 0 bases, with 11 bases between. CDR3 coding DNA: TGTGCCAGCAGCTTAGCGCGCTCCGGGGCGAACACCGGGGAGCTGTTTTTT. Translation gives CASSLARSGANTGELFF. The full variable domain, rest sourced from reference TRBV7-2 and TRBJ2-2, is GAGVSQSPSNKVTEKGKDVELRCDPISGHTALYWYRQSLGQGLEFLIYFQGNSAPDKSGLPSDRFSAERTGGSVSTLTIQRTQQEDSAVYLCASSLARSGANTGELFFGEGSRLTVL.

This clone was counted a single time. The chain is built from TRBV2 and TRBJ1-2, with D perhaps matching TRBD1 (5 bases). The V and J ends lost 5 bases and 0 bases respectively, with 13 bases between them. Germline assignment: CDR1 SNHLY and CDR2 FYNNEI. The length of the CDR3 is 15 residues. This CDR3 reads CASSLTAASNYGYTF. The CDR3 DNA is TGTGCCAGCAGTTTGACAGCCGCCTCTAACTATGGCTACACCTTC.

The V and J genes are TRBV14 and TRBJ2-3; D is undetermined. Germline CDR1 reads SGHDN; CDR2 reads FVKESK. The CDR3 has 14 amino acids. Trimming removed 4 bases from V and 2 bases from J, with 10 bases in between. The CDR3 nucleotides are TGTGCCAGCAGCCCCAGGACGGCCACAGATACGCAGTATTTT. Protein: CASSPRTATDTQYF.

V usage is TRBV21-1 and J usage is TRBJ2-1; TRBD2, the table's D call, lacks a check against the DNA. TRBV21-1 is deemed a pseudogene. The CDR3 runs to 12 residues. This CDR3 is CASSKGSSGKFF. As DNA, the CDR3 is TGTGCCAGCAGCAAAGGCAGTAGCGGGAAGTTCTTC.

The genes are TRBV12-2 and TRBJ1-1. TRBV12-2 is a pseudogene locus. CDR3 size: 19 residues. The CDR3 DNA is TGTGCAAGTCGCTTAGCCTCCGCGGCACCCTGGATGGGTGACACTGAAGCTTTCTTT. Its protein is CASRLASAAPWMGDTEAFF.